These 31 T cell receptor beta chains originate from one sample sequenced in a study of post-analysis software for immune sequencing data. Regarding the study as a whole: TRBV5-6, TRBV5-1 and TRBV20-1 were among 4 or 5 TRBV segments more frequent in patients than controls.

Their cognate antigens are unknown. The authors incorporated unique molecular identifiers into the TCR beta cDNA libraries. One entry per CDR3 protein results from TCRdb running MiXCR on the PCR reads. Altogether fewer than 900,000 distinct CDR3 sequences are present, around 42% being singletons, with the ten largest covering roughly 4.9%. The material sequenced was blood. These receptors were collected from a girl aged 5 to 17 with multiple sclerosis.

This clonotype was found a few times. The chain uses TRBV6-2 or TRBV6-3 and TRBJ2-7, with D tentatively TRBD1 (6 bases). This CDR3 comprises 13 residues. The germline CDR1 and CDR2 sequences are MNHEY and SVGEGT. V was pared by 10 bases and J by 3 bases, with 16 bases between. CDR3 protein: CATRRGQNYEQYF. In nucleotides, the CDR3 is TGTGCCACCAGGAGAGGACAGAACTACGAGCAGTACTTC.

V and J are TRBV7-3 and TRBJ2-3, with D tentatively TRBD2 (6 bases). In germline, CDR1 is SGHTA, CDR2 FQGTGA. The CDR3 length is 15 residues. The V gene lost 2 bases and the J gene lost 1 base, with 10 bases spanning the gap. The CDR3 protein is CASSLGRDGTDTQYF. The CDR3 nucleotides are TGTGCCAGCAGCTTAGGGCGGGATGGCACAGATACGCAGTATTTT.

The CDR3 spells CASSEISRGLLWNEQFF. The CDR3 DNA reads as TGCGCCAGCAGCGAAATATCTAGAGGGCTGCTATGGAATGAGCAGTTCTTC. This chain joins TRBV5-1 and TRBJ2-1; perhaps TRBD2 as D (5 bases). Germline V gene sequence: CDR1 SGHRS, CDR2 YFSETQ. This CDR3 has 17 amino acids. The V gene lost 4 bases and the J gene lost 7 bases, with 24 bases spanning the gap.

CDR3 loop: CATSREQPGTQAEQFF. The CDR3, as DNA: TGTGCCACCAGCAGAGAGCAACCCGGTACCCAGGCCGAGCAGTTCTTC. The J gene is TRBJ2-1, the V gene TRBV15; no reliable D call. Germline CDR1 is LNHNV and CDR2 is YYDKDF (reference sequence). This CDR3 has 16 amino acids. V lost 0 bases and J 10 bases, leaving 19 bases between the germline ends. Filled out from reference TRBV15 and TRBJ2-1, the complete variable domain reads DAMVIQNPRYQVTQFGKPVTLSCSQTLNHNVMYWYQQKSSQAPKLLFHYYDKDFNNEADTPDNFQSRRPNTSFCFLDIRSPGLGDTAMYLCATSREQPGTQAEQFFGPGTRLTVL.

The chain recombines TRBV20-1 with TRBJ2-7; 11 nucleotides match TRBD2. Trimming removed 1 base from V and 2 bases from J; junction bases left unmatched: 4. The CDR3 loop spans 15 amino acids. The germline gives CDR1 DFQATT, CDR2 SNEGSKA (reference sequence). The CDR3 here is CSARVGTSGAYEQYF. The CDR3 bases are TGCAGTGCTAGAGTTGGGACTAGCGGAGCCTACGAGCAGTACTTC.

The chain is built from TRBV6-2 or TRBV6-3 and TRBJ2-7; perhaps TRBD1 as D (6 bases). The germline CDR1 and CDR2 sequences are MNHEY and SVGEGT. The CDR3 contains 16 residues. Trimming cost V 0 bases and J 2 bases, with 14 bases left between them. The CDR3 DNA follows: TGTGCCAGCAGTTACTCGACGTTTACAGGGACCTACGAGCAGTACTTC. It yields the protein CASSYSTFTGTYEQYF.

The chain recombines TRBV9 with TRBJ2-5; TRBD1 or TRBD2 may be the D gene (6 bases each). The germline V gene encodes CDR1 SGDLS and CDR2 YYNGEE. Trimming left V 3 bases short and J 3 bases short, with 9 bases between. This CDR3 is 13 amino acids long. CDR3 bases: TGTGCCAGCAGCGGGAGGGGGGAAGAGACCCAGTACTTC. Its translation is CASSGRGEETQYF.

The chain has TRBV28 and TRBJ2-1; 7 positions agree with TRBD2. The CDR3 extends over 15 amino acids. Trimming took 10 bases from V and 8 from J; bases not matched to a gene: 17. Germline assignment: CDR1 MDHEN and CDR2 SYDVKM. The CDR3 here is CAIDKGASGYHEQFF. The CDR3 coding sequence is TGTGCCATCGACAAAGGGGCTAGCGGTTACCATGAGCAGTTCTTC.

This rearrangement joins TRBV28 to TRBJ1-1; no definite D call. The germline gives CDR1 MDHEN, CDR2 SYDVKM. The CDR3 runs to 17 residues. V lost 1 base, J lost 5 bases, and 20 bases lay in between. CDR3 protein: CASSLLRRPRRGTEAFF. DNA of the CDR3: TGTGCCAGCAGTTTATTACGGCGCCCCAGGCGTGGGACTGAAGCTTTCTTT. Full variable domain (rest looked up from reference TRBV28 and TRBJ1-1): DVKVTQSSRYLVKRTGEKVFLECVQDMDHENMFWYRQDPGLGLRLIYFSYDVKMKEKGDIPEGYSVSREKKERFSLILESASTNQTSMYLCASSLLRRPRRGTEAFFGQGTRLTVV.

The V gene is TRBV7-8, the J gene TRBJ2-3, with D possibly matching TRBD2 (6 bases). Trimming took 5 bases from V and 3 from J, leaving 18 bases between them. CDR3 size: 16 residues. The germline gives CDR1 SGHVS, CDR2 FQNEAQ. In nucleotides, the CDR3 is TGTGCCAGCAGCCCCCAGGCCGGGAGAGGTACAGATACGCAGTATTTT. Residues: CASSPQAGRGTDTQYF.

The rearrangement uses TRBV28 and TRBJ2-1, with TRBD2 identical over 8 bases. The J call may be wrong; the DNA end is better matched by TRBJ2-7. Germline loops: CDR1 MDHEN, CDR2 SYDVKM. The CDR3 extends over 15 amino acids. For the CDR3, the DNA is TGTGCCAGCGCTGCCGGGACTAGTCCCTACAATGAGCAGTACTTC. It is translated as CASAAGTSPYNEQYF.

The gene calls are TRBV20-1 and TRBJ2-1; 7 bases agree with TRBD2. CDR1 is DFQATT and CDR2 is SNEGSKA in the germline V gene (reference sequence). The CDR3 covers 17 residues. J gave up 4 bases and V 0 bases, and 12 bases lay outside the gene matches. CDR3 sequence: CSARDFMGEGSYNEQFF. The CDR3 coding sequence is TGCAGTGCTAGAGATTTTATGGGGGAGGGTTCATACAATGAGCAGTTCTTC.

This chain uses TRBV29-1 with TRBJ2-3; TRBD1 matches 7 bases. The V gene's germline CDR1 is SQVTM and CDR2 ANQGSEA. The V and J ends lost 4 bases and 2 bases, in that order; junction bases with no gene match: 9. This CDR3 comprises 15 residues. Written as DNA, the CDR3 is TGCAGCGTTGCCCTGAGACAGGGCTTCACAGATACGCAGTATTTT. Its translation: CSVALRQGFTDTQYF.

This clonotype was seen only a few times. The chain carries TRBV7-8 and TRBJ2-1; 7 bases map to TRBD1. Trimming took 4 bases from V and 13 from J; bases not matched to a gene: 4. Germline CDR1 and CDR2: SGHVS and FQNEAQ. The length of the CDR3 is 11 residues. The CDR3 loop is CASSSDRVQFF. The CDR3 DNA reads TGTGCCAGCAGCTCAGACAGGGTTCAGTTCTTC.

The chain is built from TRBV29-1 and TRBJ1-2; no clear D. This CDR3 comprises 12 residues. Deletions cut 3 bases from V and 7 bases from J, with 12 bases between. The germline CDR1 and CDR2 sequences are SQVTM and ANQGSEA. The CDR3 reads CSVDRDRVGYTF. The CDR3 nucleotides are TGCAGCGTTGACAGAGACCGGGTTGGCTACACCTTC.

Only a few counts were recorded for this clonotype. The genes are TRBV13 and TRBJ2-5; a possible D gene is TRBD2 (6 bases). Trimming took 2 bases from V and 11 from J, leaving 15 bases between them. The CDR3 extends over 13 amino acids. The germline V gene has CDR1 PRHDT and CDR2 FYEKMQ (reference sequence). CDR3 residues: CASSLKDPGEQYF. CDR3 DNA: TGTGCCAGCAGCTTAAAGGACCCGGGGGAGCAGTACTTC.

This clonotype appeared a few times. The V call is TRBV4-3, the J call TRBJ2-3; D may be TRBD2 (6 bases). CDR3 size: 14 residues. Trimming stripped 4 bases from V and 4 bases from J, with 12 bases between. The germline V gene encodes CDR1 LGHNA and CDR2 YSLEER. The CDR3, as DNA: TGCGCCAGCAGCCGATCGGGGAGGCCAGATACGCAGTATTTT. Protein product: CASSRSGRPDTQYF.

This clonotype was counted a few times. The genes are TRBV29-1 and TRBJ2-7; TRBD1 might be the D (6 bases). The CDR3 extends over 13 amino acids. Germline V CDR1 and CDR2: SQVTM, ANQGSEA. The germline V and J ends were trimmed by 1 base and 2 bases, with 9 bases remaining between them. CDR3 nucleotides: TGCAGCGTTGAAGCGGACAGAACCTACGAGCAGTACTTC. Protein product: CSVEADRTYEQYF.

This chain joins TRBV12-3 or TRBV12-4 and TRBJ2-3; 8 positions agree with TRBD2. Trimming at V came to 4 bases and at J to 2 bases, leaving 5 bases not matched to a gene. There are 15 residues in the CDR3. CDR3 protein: CASSYSTSDTDTQYF. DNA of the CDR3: TGTGCCAGCAGTTACTCGACTAGCGACACAGATACGCAGTATTTT.

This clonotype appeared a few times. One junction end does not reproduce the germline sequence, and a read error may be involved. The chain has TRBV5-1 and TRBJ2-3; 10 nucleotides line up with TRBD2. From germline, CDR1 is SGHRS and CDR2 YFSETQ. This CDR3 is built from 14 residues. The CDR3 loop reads CASSSGSGTDTQYF. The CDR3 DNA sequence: TGTGCCAGCTCTAGCGGGAGTGGCACAGATACGCAGTATTTT.

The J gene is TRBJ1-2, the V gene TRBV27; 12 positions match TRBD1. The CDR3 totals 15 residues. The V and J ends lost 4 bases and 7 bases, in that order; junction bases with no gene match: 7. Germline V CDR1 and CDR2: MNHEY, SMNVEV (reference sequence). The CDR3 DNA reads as TGTGCCAGCAGTTCTGGGACAGGGGGCGCGTCTGGCTACACCTTC. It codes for CASSSGTGGASGYTF.

CDR3 bases: TGTGCCATCAGTGGTTACGGCGAGACCCAGTACTTC. Its protein product is CAISGYGETQYF. V gene TRBV10-3 combines with J gene TRBJ2-7; D ambiguous. The J call may be in error: the DNA end matches TRBJ2-5 better. The CDR3 loop spans 12 amino acids. The germline gives CDR1 ENHRY, CDR2 SYGVKD.

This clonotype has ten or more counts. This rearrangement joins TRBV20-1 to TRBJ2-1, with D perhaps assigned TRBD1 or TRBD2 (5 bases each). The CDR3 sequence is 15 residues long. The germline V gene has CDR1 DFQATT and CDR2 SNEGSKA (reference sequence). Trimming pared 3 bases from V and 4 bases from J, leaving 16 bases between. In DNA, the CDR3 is TGCAGTGCTAGGGGACCGATACCGAGGTACAATGAGCAGTTCTTC. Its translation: CSARGPIPRYNEQFF.

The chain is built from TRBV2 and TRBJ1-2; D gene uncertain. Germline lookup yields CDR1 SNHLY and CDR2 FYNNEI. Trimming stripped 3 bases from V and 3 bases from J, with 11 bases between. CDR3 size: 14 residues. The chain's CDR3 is CASSDRNSDYGYTF. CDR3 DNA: TGTGCCAGCAGTGACAGGAATTCAGACTATGGCTACACCTTC.

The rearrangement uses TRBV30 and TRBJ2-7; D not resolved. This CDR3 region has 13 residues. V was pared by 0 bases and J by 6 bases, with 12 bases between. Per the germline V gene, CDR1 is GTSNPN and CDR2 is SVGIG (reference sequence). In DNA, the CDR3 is TGTGCCTGGAGTGTAGGAACTGCGACCGAGCAGTACTTC. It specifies CAWSVGTATEQYF. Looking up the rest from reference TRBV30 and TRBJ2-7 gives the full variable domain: SQTIHQWPATLVQPVGSPLSLECTVEGTSNPNLYWYRQAAGRGLQLLFYSVGIGQISSEVPQNLSASRPQDRQFILSSKKLLLSDSGFYLCAWSVGTATEQYFGPGTRLTVT.

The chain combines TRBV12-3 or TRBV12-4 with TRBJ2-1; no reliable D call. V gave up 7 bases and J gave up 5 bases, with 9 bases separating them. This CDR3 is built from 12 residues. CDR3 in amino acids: CASTSDHNEQFF. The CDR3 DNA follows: TGTGCCAGCACCAGCGACCACAATGAGCAGTTCTTC.

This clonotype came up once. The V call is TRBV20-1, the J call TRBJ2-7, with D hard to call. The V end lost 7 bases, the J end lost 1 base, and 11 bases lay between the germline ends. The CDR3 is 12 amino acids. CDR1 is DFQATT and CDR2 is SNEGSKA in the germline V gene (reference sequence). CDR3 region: CSVLRNSYEQYF. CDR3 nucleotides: TGCAGTGTGCTCCGAAATTCCTACGAGCAGTACTTC.

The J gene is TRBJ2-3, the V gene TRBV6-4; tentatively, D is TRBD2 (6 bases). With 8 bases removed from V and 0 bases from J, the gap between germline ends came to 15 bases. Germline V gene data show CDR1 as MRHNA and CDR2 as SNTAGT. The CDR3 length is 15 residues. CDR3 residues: CASATRAGSTDTQYF. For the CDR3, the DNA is TGTGCCAGCGCGACAAGGGCGGGAAGCACAGATACGCAGTATTTT.

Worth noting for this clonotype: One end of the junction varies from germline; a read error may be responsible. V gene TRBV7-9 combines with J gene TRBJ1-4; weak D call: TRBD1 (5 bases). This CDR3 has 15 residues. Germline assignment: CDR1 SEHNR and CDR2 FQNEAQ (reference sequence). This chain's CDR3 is CASSLGGTENERLFF. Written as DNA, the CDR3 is TGTGCCAGCAGCTTAGGAGGGACGGAAAATGAAAGACTGTTTTTT. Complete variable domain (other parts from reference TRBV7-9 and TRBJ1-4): DTGVSQNPRHKITKRGQNVTFRCDPISEHNRLYWYRQTLGQGPEFLTYFQNEAQLEKSRLLSDRFSAERPKGSFSTLEIQRTEQGDSAMYLCASSLGGTENERLFFGSGTQLSVL.

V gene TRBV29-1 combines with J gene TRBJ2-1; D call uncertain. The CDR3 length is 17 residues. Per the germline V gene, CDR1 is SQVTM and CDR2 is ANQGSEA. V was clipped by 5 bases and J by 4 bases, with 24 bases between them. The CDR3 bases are TGCAGCGTTATGGGCCTGGAGCGCCCAAAATTATACAATGAGCAGTTCTTC. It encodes CSVMGLERPKLYNEQFF.

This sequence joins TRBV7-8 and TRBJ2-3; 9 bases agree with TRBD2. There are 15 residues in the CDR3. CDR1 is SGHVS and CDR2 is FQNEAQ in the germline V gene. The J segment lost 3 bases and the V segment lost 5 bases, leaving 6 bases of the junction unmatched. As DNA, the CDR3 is TGTGCCAGCAGCGCGGGTAGCGGGAGTACAGATACGCAGTATTTT. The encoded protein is CASSAGSGSTDTQYF.